This T cell receptor (beta chain) was recovered during a study of cytomegalovirus exposure and HLA in healthy donors. Overall study: Both the roughly 120 validation repertoires and the approximately 700 first-cohort repertoires used the same platform, as reported by a later analysis.

This CDR3 spans 15 amino acids. V was clipped by 1 base and J by 3 bases; unmatched bases: 5. Germline values: CDR1 MGHRA, CDR2 YSYEKL. Sequencing was performed with immunoSEQ multiplex PCR; in TCRdb, only in-frame clones are kept and a portion is missing. Among approximately 170,000 clones, less than 90% were seen once, and the ten largest hold roughly 10%. The clonotype was recovered from a young man in good health and CMV-seropositive. Sequencing input: PBMCs. The chain is built from TRBV4-1 and TRBJ2-7, with 8 bases aligning to TRBD1. CDR3 DNA: TGCGCCAGCAGCCAAGTTGCAACAGGGGGCTACGAGCAGTACTTC. Its protein is CASSQVATGGYEQYF.